The source of this T cell receptor (beta chain) is a study of cytomegalovirus exposure and HLA in healthy donors. The study's findings and limits: A few chains tied to CMV proved CMV antigen-specific in vitro. Researchers had no immune exposure information except CMV serostatus available.

Donors likely had unrecorded immune exposures despite being nominally healthy when sampled. A multiplex PCR was run with 60 Vbeta primers and 13 Jbeta primers. Clones were sequenced by immunoSEQ multiplex PCR, and TCRdb holds only the in-frame ones, with some missing. This sample has about 150,000 clones, with about three quarters found just once. Germline-derived CDR1 and CDR2 are LNHDA and SQIVND (reference sequence). The CDR3 has 15 residues. V shed 6 bases, J shed 0 bases, and the junction held 7 bases outside the gene matches. As for this clone: As yet, its antigen is unknown.

Sequencing was performed on PBMCs. This chain links TRBV19 with TRBJ1-1; 7 bases are shared with TRBD1. This TCR was recovered from a woman between 40 and 50 years old in good health and CMV-seronegative. The CDR3 bases are TGTGCCAGTAGGGGCACGACAGGGATGAACACTGAAGCTTTCTTT. Translation gives CASRGTTGMNTEAFF.